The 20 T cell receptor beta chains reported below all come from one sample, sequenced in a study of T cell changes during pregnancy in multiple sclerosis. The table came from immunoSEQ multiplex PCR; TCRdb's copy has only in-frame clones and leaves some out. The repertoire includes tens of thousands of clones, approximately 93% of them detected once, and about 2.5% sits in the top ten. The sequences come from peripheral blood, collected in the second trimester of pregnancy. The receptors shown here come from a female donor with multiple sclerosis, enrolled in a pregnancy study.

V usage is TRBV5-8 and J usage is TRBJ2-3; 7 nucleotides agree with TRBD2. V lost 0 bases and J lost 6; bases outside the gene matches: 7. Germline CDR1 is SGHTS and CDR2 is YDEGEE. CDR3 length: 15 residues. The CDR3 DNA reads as TGTGCCAGCAGCTTGGGCGCGGGGGTAGCGGATACGCAGTATTTT. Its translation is CASSLGAGVADTQYF.

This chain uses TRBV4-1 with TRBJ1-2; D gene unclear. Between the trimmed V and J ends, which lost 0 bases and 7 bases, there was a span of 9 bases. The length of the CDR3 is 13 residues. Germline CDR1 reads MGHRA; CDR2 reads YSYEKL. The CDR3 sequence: CASSQEPTPGYTF. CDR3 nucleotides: TGCGCCAGCAGCCAAGAACCCACTCCTGGCTACACCTTC.

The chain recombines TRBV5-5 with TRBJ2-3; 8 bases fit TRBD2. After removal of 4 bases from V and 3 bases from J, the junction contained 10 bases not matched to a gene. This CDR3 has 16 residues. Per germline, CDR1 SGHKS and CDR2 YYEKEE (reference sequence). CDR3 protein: CASSIPGGRLTDTQYF. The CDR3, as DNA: TGTGCCAGCAGCATCCCGGGAGGGAGGTTAACAGATACGCAGTATTTT.

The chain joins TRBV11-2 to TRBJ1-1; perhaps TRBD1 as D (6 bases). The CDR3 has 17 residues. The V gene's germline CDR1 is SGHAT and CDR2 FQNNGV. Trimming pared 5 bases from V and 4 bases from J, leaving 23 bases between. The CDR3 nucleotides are TGTGCCAGCAGCACTCCGGGGGGGGCGATAAGGGCCACTGAAGCTTTCTTT. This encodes CASSTPGGAIRATEAFF.

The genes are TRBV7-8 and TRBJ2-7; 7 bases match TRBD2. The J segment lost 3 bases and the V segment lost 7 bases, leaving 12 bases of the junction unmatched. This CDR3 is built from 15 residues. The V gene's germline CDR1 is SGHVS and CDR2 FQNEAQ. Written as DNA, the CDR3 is TGTGCCAGCACCCAACGCGGCGGGGGAGGCTACGAGCAGTACTTC. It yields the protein CASTQRGGGGYEQYF. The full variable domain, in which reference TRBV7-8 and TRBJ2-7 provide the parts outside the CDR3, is GAGVSQSPRYKVAKRGQDVALRCDPISGHVSLFWYQQALGQGPEFLTYFQNEAQLDKSGLPSDRFFAERPEGSVSTLKIQRTQQEDSAVYLCASTQRGGGGYEQYFGPGTRLTVT.

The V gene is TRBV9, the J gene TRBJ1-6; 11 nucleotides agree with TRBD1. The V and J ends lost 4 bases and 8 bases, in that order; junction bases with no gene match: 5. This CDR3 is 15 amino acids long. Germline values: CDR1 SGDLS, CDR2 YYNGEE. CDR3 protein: CASSTPGQGDSPLHF. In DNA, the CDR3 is TGTGCCAGCAGCACCCCGGGACAGGGGGATTCACCCCTCCACTTT.

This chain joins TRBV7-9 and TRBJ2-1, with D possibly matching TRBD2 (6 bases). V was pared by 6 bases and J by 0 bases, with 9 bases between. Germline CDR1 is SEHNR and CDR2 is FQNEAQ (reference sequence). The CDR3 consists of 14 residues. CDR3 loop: CASRQTSSYNEQFF. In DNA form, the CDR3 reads TGTGCCAGCAGACAGACTAGCTCCTACAATGAGCAGTTCTTC.

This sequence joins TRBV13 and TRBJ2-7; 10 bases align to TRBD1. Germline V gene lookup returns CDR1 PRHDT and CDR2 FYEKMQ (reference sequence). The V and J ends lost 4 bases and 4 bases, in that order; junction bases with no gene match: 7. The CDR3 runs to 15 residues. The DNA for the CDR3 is TGTGCCAGCAGCTCATCCGGGACAGGGGATTACGAGCAGTACTTC. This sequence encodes CASSSSGTGDYEQYF.

The CDR3 bases are TGTGCCAGCAGCTTTGGCGGGGAACCCGGGGAGCTGTTTTTT. As protein: CASSFGGEPGELFF. The gene calls are TRBV7-6 and TRBJ2-2; D may be TRBD2 (6 bases). V lost 3 bases, J lost 6 bases, and 11 bases lay in between. The CDR3 has 14 amino acids. Germline loops: CDR1 SGHVS, CDR2 FNYEAQ.

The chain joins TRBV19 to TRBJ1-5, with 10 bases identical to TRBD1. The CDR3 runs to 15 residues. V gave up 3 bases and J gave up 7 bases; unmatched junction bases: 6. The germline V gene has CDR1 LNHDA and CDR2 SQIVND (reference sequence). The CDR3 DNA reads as TGTGCCAGTAGTATCGGGACAGGGGTTGGGCAGCCCCAGCATTTT. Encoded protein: CASSIGTGVGQPQHF. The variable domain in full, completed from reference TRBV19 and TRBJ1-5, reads DGGITQSPKYLFRKEGQNVTLSCEQNLNHDAMYWYRQDPGQGLRLIYYSQIVNDFQKGDIAEGYSVSREKKESFPLTVTSAQKNPTAFYLCASSIGTGVGQPQHFGDGTRLSIL.

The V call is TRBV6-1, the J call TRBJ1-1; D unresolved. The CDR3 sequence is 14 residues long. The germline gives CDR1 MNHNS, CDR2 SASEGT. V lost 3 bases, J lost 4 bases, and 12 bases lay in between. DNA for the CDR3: TGTGCCAGCAGTGAGGTCCCCGGGATCACTGAAGCTTTCTTT. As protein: CASSEVPGITEAFF.

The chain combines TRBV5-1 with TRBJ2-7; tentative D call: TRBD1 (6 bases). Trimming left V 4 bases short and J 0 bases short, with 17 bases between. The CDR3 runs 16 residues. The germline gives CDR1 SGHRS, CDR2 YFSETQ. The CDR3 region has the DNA TGCGCCAGCAGCCACAAACAGGGATTCCCCTCCTACGAGCAGTACTTC. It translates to CASSHKQGFPSYEQYF.

Here the CDR3 reads CASSHPGRITSGGAPPVGEQYF. The CDR3 DNA reads TGTGCCAGCAGCCACCCTGGCCGCATCACTAGCGGGGGGGCTCCACCGGTTGGGGAGCAGTACTTC. The chain joins TRBV7-3 to TRBJ2-7, with 13 nucleotides matching TRBD2. Trimming at V came to 5 bases and at J to 7 bases, leaving 29 bases not matched to a gene. CDR3 size: 22 residues. Germline values: CDR1 SGHTA, CDR2 FQGTGA. Full variable domain (remainder filled in from reference TRBV7-3 and TRBJ2-7): GAGVSQTPSNKVTEKGKYVELRCDPISGHTALYWYRQSLGQGPEFLIYFQGTGAADDSGLPNDRFFAVRPEGSVSTLKIQRTERGDSAVYLCASSHPGRITSGGAPPVGEQYFGPGTRLTVT.

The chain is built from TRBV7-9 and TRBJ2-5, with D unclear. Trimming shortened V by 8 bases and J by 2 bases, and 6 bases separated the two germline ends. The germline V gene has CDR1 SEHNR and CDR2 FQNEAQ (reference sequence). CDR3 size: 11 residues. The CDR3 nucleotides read TGTGCCAGCTCCAGACAAGAGACCCAGTACTTC. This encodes CASSRQETQYF.

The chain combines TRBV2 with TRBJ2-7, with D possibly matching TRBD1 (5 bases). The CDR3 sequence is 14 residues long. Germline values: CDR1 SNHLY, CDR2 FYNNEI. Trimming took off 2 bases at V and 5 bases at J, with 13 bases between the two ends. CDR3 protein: CASSEQGRDNEQYF. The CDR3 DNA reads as TGTGCCAGCAGTGAACAGGGAAGGGATAACGAGCAGTACTTC.

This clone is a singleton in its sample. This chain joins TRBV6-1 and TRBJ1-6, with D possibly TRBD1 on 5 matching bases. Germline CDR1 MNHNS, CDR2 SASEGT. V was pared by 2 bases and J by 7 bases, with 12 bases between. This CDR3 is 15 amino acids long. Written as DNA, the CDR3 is TGTGCCAGCAGTGAATGGACAACGACAAATTCACCCCTCCACTTT. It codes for CASSEWTTTNSPLHF.

In nucleotides, the CDR3 is TGTGCCAGCAGACCGGGACAGGGCCCCTACAATGAGCAGTTCTTC. It yields the protein CASRPGQGPYNEQFF. The rearrangement joins TRBV6-1 to TRBJ2-1, with 9 positions matching TRBD1. The length of the CDR3 is 15 residues. The germline gives CDR1 MNHNS, CDR2 SASEGT. V was clipped by 6 bases and J by 2 bases; unmatched bases: 5.

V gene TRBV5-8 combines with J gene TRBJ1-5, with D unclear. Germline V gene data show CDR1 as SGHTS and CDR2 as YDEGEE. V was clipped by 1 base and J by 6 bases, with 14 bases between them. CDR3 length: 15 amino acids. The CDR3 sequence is CASSLSYSRGQPQHF. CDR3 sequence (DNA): TGTGCCAGCAGCTTGTCGTACAGCCGTGGTCAGCCCCAGCATTTT. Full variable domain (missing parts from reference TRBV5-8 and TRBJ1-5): EAGVTQSPTHLIKTRGQQATLRCSPISGHTSVYWYQQALGLGLQFLLWYDEGEERNRGNFPPRFSGRQFPNYSSELNVNALELEDSALYLCASSLSYSRGQPQHFGDGTRLSIL.

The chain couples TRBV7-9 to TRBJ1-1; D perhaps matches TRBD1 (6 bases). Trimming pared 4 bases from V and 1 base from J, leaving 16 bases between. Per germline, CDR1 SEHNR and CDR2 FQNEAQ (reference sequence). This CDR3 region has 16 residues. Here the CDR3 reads CASSSSLGAGNTEAFF. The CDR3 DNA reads TGTGCCAGCAGCTCTAGTTTGGGGGCAGGGAACACTGAAGCTTTCTTT.

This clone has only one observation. CDR3 region: CASSLVATQNPLYTF. In nucleotides, the CDR3 is TGTGCCAGCAGCTTAGTCGCGACACAGAATCCGCTCTACACCTTC. The chain has TRBV7-2 and TRBJ1-2; D is unclear. This CDR3 contains 15 residues. The V end lost 1 base, the J end lost 10 bases, and 19 bases lay between the germline ends. CDR1 SGHTA and CDR2 FQGNSA come from the germline V gene.